A selection of T cell receptor beta chains follows, all from one sample in a study of identical twins. MiXCR was run by TCRdb on the 5' RACE reads, yielding one entry per CDR3 protein. The sample holds roughly 200,000 distinct CDR3 sequences; approximately 15% are singletons and the top ten take 40%. This same sample was also part of a study on T cells expressing NK-cell markers.

Sequencing used CD8+ T cells sorted from blood. Every receptor here comes from a young woman in good health. CDR3s include the opening cysteine and the closing phenylalanine or tryptophan. Fields, in order: V gene, D gene, J gene, clone size, CDR3 DNA, CDR3 protein. D genes are given only for firm matches. Size is omitted from some rows. Given values are once, few, many or a class for expanded clones.

>TRBV25-1|TRBD1|TRBJ2-3|few
TGTGCCAGCAGTGAACCGGGACAGGGAATCGATACGCAGTATTTT
CASSEPGQGIDTQYF
>TRBV4-1|-|TRBJ1-1|-
TGCGCCAGCAGCCACCTCATTCCTAACACTGAAGCTTTCTTT
CASSHLIPNTEAFF
>TRBV5-1|-|TRBJ2-7|-
TGCGCCAGCAGCACCGGACTTCTATCCTACGAGCAGTACTTC
CASSTGLLSYEQYF
>TRBV12-3/TRBV12-4|TRBD2|TRBJ2-5|few
TGTGCCAGCAGTTCCCGACGAGGACTAGCGGGAGAGACCCAGTACTTC
CASSSRRGLAGETQYF
>TRBV12-3/TRBV12-4|-|TRBJ1-1|few
TGTGCCAGCAGTTTGGCCGGGTCGGGGTCCACTGAAGCTTTCTTT
CASSLAGSGSTEAFF
>TRBV5-5|TRBD1|TRBJ2-7|-
TGTGCCAGCAGGGTACTACAGGGGCCCTACGAGCAGTACTTC
CASRVLQGPYEQYF
>TRBV7-9|-|TRBJ1-6|many
TGTGCCAGCAGCTTAGGAAATTCACCCCTCCACTTT
CASSLGNSPLHF
>TRBV5-1|-|TRBJ2-1|-
TGCGCCAGCAGCTTGTATTTCGGGATGGGCGAGCAGTTCTTC
CASSLYFGMGEQFF
>TRBV12-3/TRBV12-4|TRBD1|TRBJ2-2|many
TGTGCCAGCAACCTGCCGACAGGGAGAGGCGGGGAGCTGTTTTTT
CASNLPTGRGGELFF
>TRBV11-2|TRBD2|TRBJ2-1|few
TGTGCCAGCAGCTTAGAAGCTGGTGGGAGGGCAACCTACAATGAGCAGTTCTTC
CASSLEAGGRATYNEQFF
>TRBV3-1|TRBD1|TRBJ2-1|-
TGTGCCAGCAGCCGGGACAGGCGACAGCAAAATGAGCAGTTCTTC
CASSRDRRQQNEQFF
>TRBV11-2|TRBD1|TRBJ2-1|many
TGTGCCAGCAGCTTTCCGGGACAGGACAATGAGCAGTTCTTC
CASSFPGQDNEQFF
>TRBV4-1|-|TRBJ1-1|few
TGCGCCAGCAGCCAAGATCCACGAGGGGGACAGAACACTGAAGCTTTCTTT
CASSQDPRGGQNTEAFF
>TRBV9|-|TRBJ2-5|few
TGTGCCAGCAGCGTAGGAGAGCACCCAGGGGAGACCCAGTACTTC
CASSVGEHPGETQYF
>TRBV28|-|TRBJ2-1|few
TGTGCCAGCAGTTTTGAGAGGAATGAGCAGTTCTTC
CASSFERNEQFF
>TRBV6-5|TRBD2|TRBJ2-2|-
TGTGCCAGCAGTTACTTGGGACTAGCGGGGGGGAACACCGGGGAGCTGTTTTTT
CASSYLGLAGGNTGELFF
>TRBV7-9|-|TRBJ2-7|-
TGTGCCAGCAGATCGGAGAACTCCTACGAGCAGTACTTC
CASRSENSYEQYF
>TRBV7-9|TRBD2|TRBJ2-1|few
TGTGCCAGCAGCCCCCCTAGCGGGAGTGGCAATGAGCAGTTCTTC
CASSPPSGSGNEQFF
>TRBV9|-|TRBJ1-1|few
TGTGCCAGCAGCGGGGGACCTGACACTGAAGCTTTCTTT
CASSGGPDTEAFF
>TRBV15|-|TRBJ2-5|-
TGTGCCACCAGCCCTGGGACGGAGACCCAGTACTTC
CATSPGTETQYF
>TRBV9|-|TRBJ2-2|-
TGTGCCAGCAGTTCAACTAAGTCCATCGGGGAGCTGTTTTTT
CASSSTKSIGELFF
>TRBV12-5|-|TRBJ2-7|-
TGTGCTAGTGGTTTGGGGGTTCTCCTCCACGAGCAGTACTTC
CASGLGVLLHEQYF
>TRBV5-5|-|TRBJ1-1|-
TGTGCCAGCAGCTTGGCAGGGATTCCTGAAGCTTTCTTT
CASSLAGIPEAFF
>TRBV13|-|TRBJ2-3|-
TGTGCCAGCAGCTTATTCAGTTCAGATACGCAGTATTTT
CASSLFSSDTQYF
>TRBV27|TRBD1|TRBJ1-1|-
TGTGCCAGCAGTGAAACGACAGGGGACACTGAAGCTTTCTTT
CASSETTGDTEAFF